This TCR beta chain was identified during a study of blood T cell repertoires in COVID-19. The V gene's germline CDR1 is SGHTS and CDR2 YDEGEE. V lost 2 bases, J lost 5 bases, and 5 bases lay in between. The CDR3 is 13 amino acids. Assay: immunoSEQ multiplex PCR; the TCRdb copy retains only in-frame clones and omits some. The table lists under 100,000 clones, more than 70% of them singletons. The gene calls are TRBV5-8 and TRBJ1-6; D call uncertain. The origin of this receptor is a human donor in a cohort sampled during active COVID-19. Sequencing used peripheral blood. CDR3 protein: CASSFDNNSPLHF. In DNA, the CDR3 is TGTGCCAGCAGCTTCGACAATAATTCACCCCTCCACTTT.